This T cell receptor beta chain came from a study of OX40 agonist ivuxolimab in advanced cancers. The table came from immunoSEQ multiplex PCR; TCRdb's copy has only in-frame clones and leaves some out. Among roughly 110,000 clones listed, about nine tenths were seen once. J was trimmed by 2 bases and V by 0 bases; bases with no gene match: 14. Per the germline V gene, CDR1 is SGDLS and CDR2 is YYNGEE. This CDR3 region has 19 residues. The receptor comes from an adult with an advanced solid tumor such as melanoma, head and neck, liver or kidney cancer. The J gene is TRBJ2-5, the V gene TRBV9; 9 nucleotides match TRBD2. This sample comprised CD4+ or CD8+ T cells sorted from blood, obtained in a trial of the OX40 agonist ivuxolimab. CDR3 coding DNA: TGTGCCAGCAGCGTAGGTGTTAGCGGGGGCCAGGGGGGTCAAGAGACCCAGTACTTC. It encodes CASSVGVSGGQGGQETQYF. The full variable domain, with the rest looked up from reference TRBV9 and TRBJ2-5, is DSGVTQTPKHLITATGQRVTLRCSPRSGDLSVYWYQQSLDQGLQFLIQYYNGEERAKGNILERFSAQQFPDLHSELNLSSLELGDSALYFCASSVGVSGGQGGQETQYFGPGTRLLVL.